This T cell receptor beta chain came from a study of CD8+CD57+ T cells in acquired aplastic anemia. Study in general: Quantities of DNA derived from sorted CD4+ and CD8+ cells averaged 3.2 ug.

Genomic DNA templated the TCR beta VDJ and CDR3 profiling. TCRdb re-called the reads through MiXCR, storing one row per CDR3 protein. The sample lists around 430,000 distinct CDR3 sequences, around 32% seen once, with less than 1% in the top ten. This CDR3 comprises 14 residues. CDR1 SGHTA and CDR2 FQGNSA come from the germline V gene. Unmatched junction bases numbered 5, after V lost 5 bases and J lost 5 bases. To note about this clonotype: Its antigen is as yet unknown.

Study-level findings and limits: Patients did not significantly differ from controls in CD8+ Simpson's diversity.

For sequencing, patients were chosen who had shown expansion of CD8+CD57+ cells by flow cytometry. With no exception, the patients had severe acquired aplastic anemia. The sample consisted of sorted CD4+, CD8+, or CD8+CD57+ T cells (not recorded which) from PBMCs. The chain combines TRBV7-2 with TRBJ1-5; 8 bases agree with TRBD1. The sequence was obtained from a human donor with aplastic anemia. Here the CDR3 reads CASSVQGEHQPQHF. The DNA of the CDR3 is TGTGCCAGCAGCGTACAGGGGGAGCATCAGCCCCAGCATTTT.